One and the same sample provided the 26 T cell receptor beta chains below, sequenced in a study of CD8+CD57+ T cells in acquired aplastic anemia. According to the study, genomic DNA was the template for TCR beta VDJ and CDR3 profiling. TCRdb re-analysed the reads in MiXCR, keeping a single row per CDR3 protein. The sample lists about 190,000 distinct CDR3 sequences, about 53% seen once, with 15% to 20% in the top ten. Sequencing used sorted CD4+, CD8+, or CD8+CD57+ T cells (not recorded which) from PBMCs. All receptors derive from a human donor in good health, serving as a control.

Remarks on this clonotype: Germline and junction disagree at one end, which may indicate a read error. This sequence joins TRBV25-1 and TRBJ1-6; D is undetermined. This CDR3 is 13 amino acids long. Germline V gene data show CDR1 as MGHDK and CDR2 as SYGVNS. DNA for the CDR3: TGTGCCAGCAGTGAGATCGGGGATTCGCCCCTCCACTTT. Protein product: CASSEIGDSPLHF.

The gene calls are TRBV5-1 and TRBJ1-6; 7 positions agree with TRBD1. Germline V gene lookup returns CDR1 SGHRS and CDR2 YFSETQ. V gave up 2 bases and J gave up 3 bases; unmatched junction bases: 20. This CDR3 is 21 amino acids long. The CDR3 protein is CASSFSGSTHKQGHYNSPLHF. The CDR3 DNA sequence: TGCGCCAGCAGCTTCTCAGGTAGTACCCATAAACAGGGGCACTATAATTCACCCCTCCACTTT.

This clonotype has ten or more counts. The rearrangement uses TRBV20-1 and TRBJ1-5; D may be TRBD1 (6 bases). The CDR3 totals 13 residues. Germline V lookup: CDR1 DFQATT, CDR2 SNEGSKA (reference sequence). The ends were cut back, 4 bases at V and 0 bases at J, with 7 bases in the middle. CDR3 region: CSATQGSNQPQHF. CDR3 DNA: TGCAGTGCTACACAGGGTAGCAATCAGCCCCAGCATTTT.

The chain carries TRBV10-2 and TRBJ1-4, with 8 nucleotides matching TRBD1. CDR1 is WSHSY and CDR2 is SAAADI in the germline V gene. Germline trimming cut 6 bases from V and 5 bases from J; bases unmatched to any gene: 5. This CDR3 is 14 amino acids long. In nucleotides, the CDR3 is TGCGCCAGCAGGCACGACAGGGGAAATGAAAAACTGTTTTTT. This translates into CASRHDRGNEKLFF.

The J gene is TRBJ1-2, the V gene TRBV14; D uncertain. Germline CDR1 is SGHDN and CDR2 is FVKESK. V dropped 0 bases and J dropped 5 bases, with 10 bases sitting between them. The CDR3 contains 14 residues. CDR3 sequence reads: CASSQEGGIYGYTF. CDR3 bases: TGTGCCAGCAGCCAAGAGGGCGGAATATATGGCTACACCTTC. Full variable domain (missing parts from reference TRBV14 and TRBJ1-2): EAGVTQFPSHSVIEKGQTVTLRCDPISGHDNLYWYRRVMGKEIKFLLHFVKESKQDESGMPNNRFLAERTGGTYSTLKVQPAELEDSGVYFCASSQEGGIYGYTFGSGTRLTVV.

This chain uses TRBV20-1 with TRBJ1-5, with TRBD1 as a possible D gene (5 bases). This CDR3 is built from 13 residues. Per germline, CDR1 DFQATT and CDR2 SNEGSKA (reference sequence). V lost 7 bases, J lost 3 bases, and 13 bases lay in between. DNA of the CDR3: TGCAGTGTCTCGGGGACGAACAATCAGCCCCAGCATTTT. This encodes CSVSGTNNQPQHF.

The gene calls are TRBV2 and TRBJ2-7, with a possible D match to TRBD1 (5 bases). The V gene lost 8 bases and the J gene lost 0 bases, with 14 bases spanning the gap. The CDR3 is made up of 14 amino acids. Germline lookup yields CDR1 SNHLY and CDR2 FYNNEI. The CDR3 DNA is TGTGCCAGCGGCGACAGCCAACACTCCTACGAGCAGTACTTC. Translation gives CASGDSQHSYEQYF.

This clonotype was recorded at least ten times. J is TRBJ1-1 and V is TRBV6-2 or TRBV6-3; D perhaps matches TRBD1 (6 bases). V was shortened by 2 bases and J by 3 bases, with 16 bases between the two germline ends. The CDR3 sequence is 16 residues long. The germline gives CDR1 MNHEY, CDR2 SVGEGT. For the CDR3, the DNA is TGTGCCAGCAGTTACGGACGGGGGCGAAGGGACACTGAAGCTTTCTTT. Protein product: CASSYGRGRRDTEAFF.

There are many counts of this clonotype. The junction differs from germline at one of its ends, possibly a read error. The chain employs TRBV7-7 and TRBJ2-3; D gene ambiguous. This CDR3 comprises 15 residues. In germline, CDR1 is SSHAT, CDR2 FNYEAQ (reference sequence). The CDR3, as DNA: TGTGCTAGCAGCTTAGCAGGAGCTAGCACAGATACGCAGTATTTT. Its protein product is CASSLAGASTDTQYF.

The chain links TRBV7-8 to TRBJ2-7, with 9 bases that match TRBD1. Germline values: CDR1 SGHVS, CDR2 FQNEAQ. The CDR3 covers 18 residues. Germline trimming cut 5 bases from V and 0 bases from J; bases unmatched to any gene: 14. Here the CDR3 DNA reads TGTGCCAGCAGCCCCAGCCGTCCGGGACAGGGACGCTCCTACGAGCAGTACTTC. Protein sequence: CASSPSRPGQGRSYEQYF.

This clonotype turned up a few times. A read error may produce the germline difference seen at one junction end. CDR3 in DNA: TGCGCCAGCAGCTGGAGCGGGGGGAAGAACAATGGGCAGTTCTTC. Translation: CASSWSGGKNNGQFF. This chain uses TRBV5-1 with TRBJ2-1; 9 bases fit TRBD2. The germline gives CDR1 SGHRS, CDR2 YFSETQ. This CDR3 is 15 amino acids long.

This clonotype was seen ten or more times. The CDR3 sequence: CASSFGGNEKLFF. CDR3 bases: TGTGCCAGCAGTTTTGGAGGGAACGAAAAACTGTTTTTT. The chain uses TRBV12-3 or TRBV12-4 and TRBJ1-4, with no clear D. The CDR3 is 13 amino acids. The ends were cut back, 3 bases at V and 8 bases at J, with 10 bases in the middle.

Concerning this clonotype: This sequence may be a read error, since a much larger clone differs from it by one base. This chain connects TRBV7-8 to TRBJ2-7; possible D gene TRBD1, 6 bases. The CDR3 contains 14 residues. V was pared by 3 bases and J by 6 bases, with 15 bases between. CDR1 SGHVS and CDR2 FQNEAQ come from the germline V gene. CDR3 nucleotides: TGTGCCAGCAGCTTCAGGGGACCGGTCGGCGAGCAGTACTTC. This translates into CASSFRGPVGEQYF.

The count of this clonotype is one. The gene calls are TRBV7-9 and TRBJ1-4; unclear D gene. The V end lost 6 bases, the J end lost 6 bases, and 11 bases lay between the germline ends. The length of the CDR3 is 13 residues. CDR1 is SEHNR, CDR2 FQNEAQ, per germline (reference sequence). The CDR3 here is CASRSSLDEKLFF. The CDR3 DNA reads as TGTGCCAGCAGATCTTCGCTTGATGAAAAACTGTTTTTT.

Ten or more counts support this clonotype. The CDR3: CASSLQRGQETQYF. The CDR3 nucleotides read TGTGCCAGCAGCTTGCAGCGGGGGCAAGAGACCCAGTACTTC. The chain combines TRBV7-2 with TRBJ2-5; 8 bases agree with TRBD2. This CDR3 region has 14 residues. CDR1 and CDR2 (germline): SGHTA, FQGNSA. The trim removed 3 bases at V and 2 bases at J, leaving 2 bases unmatched. Combining the CDR3 with reference TRBV7-2 and TRBJ2-5 gives the whole variable domain GAGVSQSPSNKVTEKGKDVELRCDPISGHTALYWYRQSLGQGLEFLIYFQGNSAPDKSGLPSDRFSAERTGGSVSTLTIQRTQQEDSAVYLCASSLQRGQETQYFGPGTRLLVL.

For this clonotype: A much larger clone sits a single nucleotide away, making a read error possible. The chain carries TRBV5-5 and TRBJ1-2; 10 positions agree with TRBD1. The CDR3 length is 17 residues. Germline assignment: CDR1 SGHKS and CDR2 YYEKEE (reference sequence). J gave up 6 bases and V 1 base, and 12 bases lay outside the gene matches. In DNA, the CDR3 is TGTGCCAGCAGCTTGAGGACCGGGACAGGGGCGGCTCATGGCTACACCTTC. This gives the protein CASSLRTGTGAAHGYTF. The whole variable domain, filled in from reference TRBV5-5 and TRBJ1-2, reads DAGVTQSPTHLIKTRGQQVTLRCSPISGHKSVSWYQQVLGQGPQFIFQYYEKEERGRGNFPDRFSARQFPNYSSELNVNALLLGDSALYLCASSLRTGTGAAHGYTFGSGTRLTVV.

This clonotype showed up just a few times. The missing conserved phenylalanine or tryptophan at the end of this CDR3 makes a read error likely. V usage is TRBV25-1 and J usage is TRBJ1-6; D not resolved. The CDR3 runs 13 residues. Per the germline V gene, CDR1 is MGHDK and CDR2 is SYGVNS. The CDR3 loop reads CTSRQVSNSPLHL. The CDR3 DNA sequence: TGTACCAGCAGGCAGGTTAGTAATTCACCCCTCCACCTT.

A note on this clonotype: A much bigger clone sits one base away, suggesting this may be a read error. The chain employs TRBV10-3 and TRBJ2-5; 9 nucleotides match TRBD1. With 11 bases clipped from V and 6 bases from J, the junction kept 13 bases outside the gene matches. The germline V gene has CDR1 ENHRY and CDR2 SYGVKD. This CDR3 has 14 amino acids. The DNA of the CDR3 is TGTGCCGGCAGGAGGACAGGGGTGACAAAGACCCAGTACTTC. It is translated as CAGRRTGVTKTQYF.

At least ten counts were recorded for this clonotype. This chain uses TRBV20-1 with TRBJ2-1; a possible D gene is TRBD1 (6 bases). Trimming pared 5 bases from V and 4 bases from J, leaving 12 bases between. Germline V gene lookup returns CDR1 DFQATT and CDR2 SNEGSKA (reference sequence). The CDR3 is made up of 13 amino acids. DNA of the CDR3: TGCAGTGCTGGCAGGGGTTGGTACAATGAGCAGTTCTTC. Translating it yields CSAGRGWYNEQFF.

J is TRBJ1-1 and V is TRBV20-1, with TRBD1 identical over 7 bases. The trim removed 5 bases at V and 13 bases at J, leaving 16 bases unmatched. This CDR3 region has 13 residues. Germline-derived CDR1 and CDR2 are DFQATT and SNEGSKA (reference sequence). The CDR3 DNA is TGCAGTGCTGGCCTTACGGACAGGTCCGGGGTTTTCTTT. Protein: CSAGLTDRSGVFF.

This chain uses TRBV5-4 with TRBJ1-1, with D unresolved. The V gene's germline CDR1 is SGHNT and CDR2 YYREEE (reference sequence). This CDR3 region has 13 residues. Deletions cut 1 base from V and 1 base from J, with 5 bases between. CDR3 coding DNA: TGTGCCAGCAGCTTGATCGGGAACACTGAAGCTTTCTTT. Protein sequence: CASSLIGNTEAFF.

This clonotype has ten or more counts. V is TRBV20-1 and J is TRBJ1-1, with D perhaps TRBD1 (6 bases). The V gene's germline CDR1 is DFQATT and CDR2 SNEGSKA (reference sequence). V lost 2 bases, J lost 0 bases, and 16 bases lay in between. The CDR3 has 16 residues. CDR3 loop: CSARSPQDRMNTEAFF. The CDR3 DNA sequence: TGCAGTGCTAGATCCCCGCAGGACAGAATGAACACTGAAGCTTTCTTT.

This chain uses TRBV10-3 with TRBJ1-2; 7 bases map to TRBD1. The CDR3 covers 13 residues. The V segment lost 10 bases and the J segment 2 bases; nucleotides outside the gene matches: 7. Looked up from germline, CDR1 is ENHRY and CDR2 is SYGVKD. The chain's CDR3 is CATGGQVNYGYTF. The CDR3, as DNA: TGTGCCACTGGAGGACAGGTGAACTATGGCTACACCTTC.

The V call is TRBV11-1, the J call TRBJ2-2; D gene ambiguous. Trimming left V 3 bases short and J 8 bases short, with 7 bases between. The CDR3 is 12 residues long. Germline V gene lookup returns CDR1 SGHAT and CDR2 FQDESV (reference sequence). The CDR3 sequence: CASSLAVGELFF. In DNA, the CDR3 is TGTGCCAGCAGCTTGGCGGTAGGGGAGCTGTTTTTT.

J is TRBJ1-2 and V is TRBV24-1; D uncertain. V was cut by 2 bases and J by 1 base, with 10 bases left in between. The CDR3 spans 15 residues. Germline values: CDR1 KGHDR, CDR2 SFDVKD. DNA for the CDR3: TGTGCCACCAGTGATTCTAATATCGATAACTATGGCTACACCTTC. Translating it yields CATSDSNIDNYGYTF.

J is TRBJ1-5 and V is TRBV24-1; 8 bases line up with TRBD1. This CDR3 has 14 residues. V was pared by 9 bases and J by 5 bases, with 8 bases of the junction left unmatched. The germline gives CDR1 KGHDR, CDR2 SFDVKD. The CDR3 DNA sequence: TGTGCCACCTGGACAGGGCGTTCCGATCAGCCCCAGCATTTT. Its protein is CATWTGRSDQPQHF.